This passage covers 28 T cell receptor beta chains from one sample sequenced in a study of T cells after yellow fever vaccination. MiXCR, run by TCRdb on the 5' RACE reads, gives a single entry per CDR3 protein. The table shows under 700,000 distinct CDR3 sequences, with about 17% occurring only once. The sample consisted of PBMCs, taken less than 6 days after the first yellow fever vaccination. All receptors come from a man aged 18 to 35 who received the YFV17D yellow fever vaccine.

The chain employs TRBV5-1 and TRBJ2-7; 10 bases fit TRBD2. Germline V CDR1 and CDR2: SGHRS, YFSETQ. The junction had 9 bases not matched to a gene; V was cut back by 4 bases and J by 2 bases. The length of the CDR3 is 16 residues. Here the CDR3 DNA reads TGCGCCAGCAGCCAGACCGCTAGCGGGGGAGCCTACGAGCAGTACTTC. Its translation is CASSQTASGGAYEQYF.

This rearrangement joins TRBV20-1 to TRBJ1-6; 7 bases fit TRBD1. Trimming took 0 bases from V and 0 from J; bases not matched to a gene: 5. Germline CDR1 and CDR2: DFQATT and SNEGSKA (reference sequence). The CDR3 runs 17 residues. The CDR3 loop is CSARDRDSSSYNSPLHF. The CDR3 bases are TGCAGTGCTAGAGACCGGGACAGTTCCTCCTATAATTCACCCCTCCACTTT.

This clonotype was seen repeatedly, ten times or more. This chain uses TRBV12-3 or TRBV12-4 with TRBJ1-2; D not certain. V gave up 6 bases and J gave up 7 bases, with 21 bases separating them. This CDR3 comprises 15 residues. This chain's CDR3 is CASRPLGAGSLGYTF. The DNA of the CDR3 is TGTGCCAGCAGGCCTCTGGGCGCAGGCTCTCTTGGCTACACCTTC.

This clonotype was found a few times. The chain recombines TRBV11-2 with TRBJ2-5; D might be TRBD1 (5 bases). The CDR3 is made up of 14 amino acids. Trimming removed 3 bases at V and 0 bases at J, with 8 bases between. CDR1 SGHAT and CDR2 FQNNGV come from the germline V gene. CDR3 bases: TGTGCCAGCAGCTTTCTCAGGGACCAAGAGACCCAGTACTTC. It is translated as CASSFLRDQETQYF.

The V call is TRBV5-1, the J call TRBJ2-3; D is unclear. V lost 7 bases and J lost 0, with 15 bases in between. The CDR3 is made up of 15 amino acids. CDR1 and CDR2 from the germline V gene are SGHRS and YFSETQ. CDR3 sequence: CASEPWLGSTDTQYF. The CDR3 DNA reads TGCGCCAGCGAGCCTTGGTTAGGTAGCACAGATACGCAGTATTTT.

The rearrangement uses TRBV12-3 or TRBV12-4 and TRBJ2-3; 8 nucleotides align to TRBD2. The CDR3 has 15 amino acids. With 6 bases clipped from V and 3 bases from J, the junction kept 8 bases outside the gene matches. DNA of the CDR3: TGTGCCAGCAGCAGACGGGGGGGGTATACAGATACGCAGTATTTT. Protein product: CASSRRGGYTDTQYF.

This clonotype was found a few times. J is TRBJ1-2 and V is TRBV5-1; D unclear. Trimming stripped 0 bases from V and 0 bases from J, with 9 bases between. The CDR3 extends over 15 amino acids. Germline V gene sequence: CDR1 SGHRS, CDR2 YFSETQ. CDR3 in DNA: TGCGCCAGCAGCTTGGCTCCCAGGTCTAACTATGGCTACACCTTC. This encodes CASSLAPRSNYGYTF.

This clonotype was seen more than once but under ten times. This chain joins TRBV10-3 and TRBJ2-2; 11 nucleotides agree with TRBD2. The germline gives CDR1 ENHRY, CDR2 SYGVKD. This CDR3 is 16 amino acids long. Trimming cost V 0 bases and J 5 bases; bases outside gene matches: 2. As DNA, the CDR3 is TGTGCCATCAGTGAGTCGGCTAGCGGGGGGACCGGGGAGCTGTTTTTT. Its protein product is CAISESASGGTGELFF.

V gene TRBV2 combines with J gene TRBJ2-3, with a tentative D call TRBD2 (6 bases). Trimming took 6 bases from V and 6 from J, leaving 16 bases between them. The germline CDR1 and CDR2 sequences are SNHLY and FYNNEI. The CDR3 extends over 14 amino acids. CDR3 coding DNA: TGTGCCAGCAGCGGGACTCCCGTTCGGGATACGCAGTATTTT. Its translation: CASSGTPVRDTQYF. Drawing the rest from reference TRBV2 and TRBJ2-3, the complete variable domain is EPEVTQTPSHQVTQMGQEVILRCVPISNHLYFYWYRQILGQKVEFLVSFYNNEISEKSEIFDDQFSVERPDGSNFTLKIRSTKLEDSAMYFCASSGTPVRDTQYFGPGTRLTVL.

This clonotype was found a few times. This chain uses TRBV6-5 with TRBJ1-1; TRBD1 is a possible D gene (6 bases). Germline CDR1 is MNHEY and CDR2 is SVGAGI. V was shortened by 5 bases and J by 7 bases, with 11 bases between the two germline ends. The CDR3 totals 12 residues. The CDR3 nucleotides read TGTGCCAGCAGTGGGGGGGCTGATGAAGCTTTCTTT. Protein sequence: CASSGGADEAFF.

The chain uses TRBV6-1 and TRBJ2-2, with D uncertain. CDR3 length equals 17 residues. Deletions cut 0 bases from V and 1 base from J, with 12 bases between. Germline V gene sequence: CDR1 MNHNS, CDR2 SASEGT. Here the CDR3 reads CASSEAGTNENTGELFF. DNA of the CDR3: TGTGCCAGCAGTGAAGCGGGCACAAACGAGAACACCGGGGAGCTGTTTTTT.

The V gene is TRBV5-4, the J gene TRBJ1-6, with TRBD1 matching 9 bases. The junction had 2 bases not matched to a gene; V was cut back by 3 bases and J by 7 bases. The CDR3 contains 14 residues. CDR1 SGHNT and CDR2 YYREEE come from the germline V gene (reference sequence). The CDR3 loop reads CASSYDRGNSPLHF. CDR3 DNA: TGTGCCAGCAGCTATGACAGGGGGAATTCACCCCTCCACTTT.

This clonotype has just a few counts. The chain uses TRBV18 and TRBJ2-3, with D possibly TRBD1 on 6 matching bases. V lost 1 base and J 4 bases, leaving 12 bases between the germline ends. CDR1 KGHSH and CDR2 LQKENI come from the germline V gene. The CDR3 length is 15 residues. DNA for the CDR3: TGTGCCAGCTCACCACTTACAGGGTCAGCAGATACGCAGTATTTT. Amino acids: CASSPLTGSADTQYF.

The CDR3 DNA sequence: TGTGCCAGCAGCCCTCAGGTGGTCGGGGCGAATCAGCCCCAGCATTTT. It is translated as CASSPQVVGANQPQHF. V and J are TRBV7-9 and TRBJ1-5; maybe TRBD1 (5 bases). The length of the CDR3 is 16 residues. The V end lost 5 bases, the J end lost 4 bases, and 18 bases lay between the germline ends. Germline V gives CDR1 SEHNR, CDR2 FQNEAQ (reference sequence). Looking up the rest from reference TRBV7-9 and TRBJ1-5 gives the full variable domain: DTGVSQNPRHKITKRGQNVTFRCDPISEHNRLYWYRQTLGQGPEFLTYFQNEAQLEKSRLLSDRFSAERPKGSFSTLEIQRTEQGDSAMYLCASSPQVVGANQPQHFGDGTRLSIL.

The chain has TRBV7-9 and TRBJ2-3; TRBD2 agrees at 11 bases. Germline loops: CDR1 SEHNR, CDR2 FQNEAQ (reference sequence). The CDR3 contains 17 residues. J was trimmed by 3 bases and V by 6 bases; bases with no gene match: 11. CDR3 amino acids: CASRSTGSGGGTDTQYF. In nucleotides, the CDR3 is TGTGCCAGCAGATCGACCGGTAGCGGGGGGGGGACAGATACGCAGTATTTT.

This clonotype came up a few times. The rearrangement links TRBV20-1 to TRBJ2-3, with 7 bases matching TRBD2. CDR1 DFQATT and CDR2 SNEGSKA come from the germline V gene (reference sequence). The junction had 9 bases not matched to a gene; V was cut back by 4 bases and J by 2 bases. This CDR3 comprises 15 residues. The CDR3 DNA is TGCAGTGCTACCCCCTCTAGCGGAGCCACAGATACGCAGTATTTT. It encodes CSATPSSGATDTQYF.

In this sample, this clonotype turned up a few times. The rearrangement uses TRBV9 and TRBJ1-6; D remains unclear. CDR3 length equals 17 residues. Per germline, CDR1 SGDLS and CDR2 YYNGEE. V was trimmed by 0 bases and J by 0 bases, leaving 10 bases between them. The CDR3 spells CASSVDLRSSYNSPLHF. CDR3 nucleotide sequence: TGTGCCAGCAGCGTAGATCTCCGGAGCTCCTATAATTCACCCCTCCACTTT. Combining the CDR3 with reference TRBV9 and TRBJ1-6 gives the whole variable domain DSGVTQTPKHLITATGQRVTLRCSPRSGDLSVYWYQQSLDQGLQFLIQYYNGEERAKGNILERFSAQQFPDLHSELNLSSLELGDSALYFCASSVDLRSSYNSPLHFGNGTRLTVT.

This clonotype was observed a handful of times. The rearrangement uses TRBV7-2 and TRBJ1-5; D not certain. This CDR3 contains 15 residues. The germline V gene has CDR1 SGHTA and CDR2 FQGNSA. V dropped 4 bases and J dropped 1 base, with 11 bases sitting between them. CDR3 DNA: TGTGCCAGCAGCTCGATGGCTGGGAGCAATCAGCCCCAGCATTTT. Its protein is CASSSMAGSNQPQHF.

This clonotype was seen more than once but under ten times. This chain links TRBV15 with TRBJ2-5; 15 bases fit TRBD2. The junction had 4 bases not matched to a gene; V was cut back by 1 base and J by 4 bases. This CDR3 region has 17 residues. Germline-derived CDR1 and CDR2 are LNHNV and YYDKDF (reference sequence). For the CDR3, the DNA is TGTGCCACCAGCAGAGGGACTAGCGGGGGGGCCTTAGAGACCCAGTACTTC. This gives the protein CATSRGTSGGALETQYF.

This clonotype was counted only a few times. CDR3 coding DNA: TGCGCCAGCAGCCAAATCGAAAGGGTTAGGGACTGGGGGGAGCAGTACTTC. As protein: CASSQIERVRDWGEQYF. This chain joins TRBV4-1 and TRBJ2-7; D perhaps matches TRBD2 (6 bases). The germline V and J ends were trimmed by 2 bases and 7 bases, with 24 bases remaining between them. The CDR3 has 17 residues. Germline CDR1 MGHRA, CDR2 YSYEKL.

CDR3 protein: CASSVAGINEQFF. CDR3 nucleotide sequence: TGTGCCAGCAGCGTAGCGGGGATCAATGAGCAGTTCTTC. The V gene is TRBV9, the J gene TRBJ2-1, with D possibly matching TRBD2 (5 bases). The ends were cut back, 0 bases at V and 6 bases at J, with 7 bases in the middle. The CDR3 consists of 13 residues. Germline V CDR1 and CDR2: SGDLS, YYNGEE.

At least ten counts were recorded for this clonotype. In DNA form, the CDR3 reads TGCGCCAGCAGCTCTCAGGGGAATTCACCCCTCCACTTT. Encoded protein: CASSSQGNSPLHF. The gene calls are TRBV5-1 and TRBJ1-6; TRBD1 is a possible D gene (6 bases). The germline V gene encodes CDR1 SGHRS and CDR2 YFSETQ. The germline V and J ends were trimmed by 3 bases and 7 bases, with 8 bases remaining between them. The CDR3 is 13 amino acids.

DNA of the CDR3: TGTGCCAGCAGCTTAAAGGGGGCACCTACGCAGTATTTT. Protein sequence: CASSLKGAPTQYF. The chain carries TRBV7-8 and TRBJ2-3; TRBD1 aligns across 7 bases. Germline CDR1 reads SGHVS; CDR2 reads FQNEAQ. The CDR3 totals 13 residues. Trimming cost V 2 bases and J 8 bases; bases outside gene matches: 4.

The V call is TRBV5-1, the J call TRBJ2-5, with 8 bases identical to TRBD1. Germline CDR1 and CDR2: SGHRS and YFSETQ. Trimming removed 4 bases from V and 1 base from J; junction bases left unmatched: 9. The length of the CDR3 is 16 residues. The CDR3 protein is CASSPRTGSIQETQYF. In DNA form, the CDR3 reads TGCGCCAGCAGCCCCCGGACAGGGTCTATCCAAGAGACCCAGTACTTC.

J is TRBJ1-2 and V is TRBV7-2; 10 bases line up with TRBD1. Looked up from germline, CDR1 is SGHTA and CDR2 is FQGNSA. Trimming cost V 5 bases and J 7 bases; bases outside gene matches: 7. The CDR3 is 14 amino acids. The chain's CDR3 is CASSGRQGALGYTF. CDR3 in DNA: TGTGCCAGCAGCGGCCGACAGGGGGCTCTTGGCTACACCTTC.

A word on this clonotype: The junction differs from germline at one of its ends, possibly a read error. The CDR3 DNA sequence: TGTGCCAGCAGCATAATGGGCGGGGTCGCCAAAAACATTCAGAACTTC. Protein product: CASSIMGGVAKNIQNF. The chain combines TRBV7-3 with TRBJ2-4; D is perhaps TRBD2 (6 bases). The CDR3 runs to 16 residues. Germline assignment: CDR1 SGHTA and CDR2 FQGTGA.

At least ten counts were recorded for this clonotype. The CDR3 here is CAISVGQDYGYTF. The CDR3 DNA is TGTGCCATCAGTGTCGGACAGGACTATGGCTACACCTTC. This chain joins TRBV10-3 and TRBJ1-2, with TRBD1 identical over 7 bases. The J segment lost 3 bases and the V segment lost 4 bases, leaving 2 bases of the junction unmatched. Germline lookup yields CDR1 ENHRY and CDR2 SYGVKD. This CDR3 region has 13 residues.

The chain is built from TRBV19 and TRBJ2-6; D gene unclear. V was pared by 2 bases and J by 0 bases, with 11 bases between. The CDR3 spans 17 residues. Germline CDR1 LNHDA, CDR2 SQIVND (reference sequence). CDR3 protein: CASSITITYSGANVLTF. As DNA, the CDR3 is TGTGCCAGTAGTATAACCATTACTTACTCTGGGGCCAACGTCCTGACTTTC.